The clone carrying this T cell receptor (beta chain) was recorded at least ten times. The CDR3 is made up of 14 amino acids. Germline CDR1 is MNHEY and CDR2 is SMNVEV (reference sequence). V gave up 6 bases and J gave up 5 bases, with 17 bases separating them. RNA transcripts gave rise to amplified TCR beta CDR3 regions. First-round RT-PCR of the TCR CDR3 relied on the HTBI primer set. TCRdb used MiXCR to reprocess the multiplex PCR reads, holding one entry per CDR3 protein. The sample shows around 580,000 distinct CDR3 sequences, roughly a sixth of them seen only once. This sample is part of a study of T cells in Graves' hyperthyroidism and ophthalmopathy.

The sequence was obtained from a woman between 18 and 29 years old with Graves' hyperthyroidism. Material: blood. The chain carries TRBV27 and TRBJ2-7, with D possibly being TRBD1 (6 bases). CDR3 region: CASSPRGRSDEQYF. Written as DNA, the CDR3 is TGTGCCAGCAGCCCGAGGGGGAGATCTGACGAGCAGTACTTC.